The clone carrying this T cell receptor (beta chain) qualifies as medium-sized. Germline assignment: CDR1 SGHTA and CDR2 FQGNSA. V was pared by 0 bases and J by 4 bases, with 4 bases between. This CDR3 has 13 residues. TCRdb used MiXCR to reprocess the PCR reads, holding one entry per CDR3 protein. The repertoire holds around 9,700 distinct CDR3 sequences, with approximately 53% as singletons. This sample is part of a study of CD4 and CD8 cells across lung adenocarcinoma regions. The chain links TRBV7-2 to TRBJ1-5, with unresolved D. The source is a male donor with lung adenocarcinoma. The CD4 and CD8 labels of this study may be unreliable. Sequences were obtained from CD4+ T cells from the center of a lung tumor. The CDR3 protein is CASSLAMNQPQHF. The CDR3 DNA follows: TGTGCCAGCAGCTTAGCGATGAATCAGCCCCAGCATTTT. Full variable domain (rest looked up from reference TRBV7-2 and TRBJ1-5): GAGVSQSPSNKVTEKGKDVELRCDPISGHTALYWYRQSLGQGLEFLIYFQGNSAPDKSGLPSDRFSAERTGGSVSTLTIQRTQQEDSAVYLCASSLAMNQPQHFGDGTRLSIL.